This TCR beta chain was retrieved from a study of response to subunit inactivated influenza vaccine. TCRdb passed the RT-PCR reads through MiXCR, listing each CDR3 protein once. The repertoire holds hundreds of thousands of distinct CDR3 sequences, around 13% seen once, with roughly 7.2% in the top ten. V was pared by 4 bases and J by 2 bases, with 14 bases between. The length of the CDR3 is 16 residues. Germline assignment: CDR1 WNHNN and CDR2 SYGVQD (reference sequence). As for this clonotype: No antigen is known for it.

Findings and caveats of the study: After each seasonal influenza vaccination, few new T cells are recruited, the authors suggested.

The origin of this receptor is a man aged 50 to 59 who received an inactivated influenza vaccine. The rearrangement joins TRBV10-1 to TRBJ2-2; D remains ambiguous. The sample in question was PBMCs from blood, obtained 14 to 15 days before vaccination. For the CDR3, the DNA is TGCGCCAGCAGTGCGGAACACCAACTCAACACCGGGGAGCTGTTTTTT. This codes for CASSAEHQLNTGELFF.